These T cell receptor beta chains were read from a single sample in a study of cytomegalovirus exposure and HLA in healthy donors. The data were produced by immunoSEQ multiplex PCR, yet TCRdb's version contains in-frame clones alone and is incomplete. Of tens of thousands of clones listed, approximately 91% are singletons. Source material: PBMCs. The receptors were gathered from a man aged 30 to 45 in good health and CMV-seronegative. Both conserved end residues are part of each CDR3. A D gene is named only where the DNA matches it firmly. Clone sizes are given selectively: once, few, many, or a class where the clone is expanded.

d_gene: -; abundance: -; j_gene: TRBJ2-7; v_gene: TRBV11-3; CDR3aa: CASSPGGTSSYEQYF; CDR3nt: TGTGCCAGCAGTCCCGGAGGGACGAGCTCCTACGAGCAGTACTTC
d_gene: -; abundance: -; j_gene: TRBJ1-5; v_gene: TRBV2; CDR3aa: CASSDLALENQPQHF; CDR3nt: TGTGCCAGCAGTGATTTGGCTCTAGAAAATCAGCCCCAGCATTTT
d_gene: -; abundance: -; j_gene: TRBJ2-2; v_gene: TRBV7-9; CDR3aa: CASSPRGANTGELFF; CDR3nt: TGTGCCAGCAGCCCCAGGGGGGCAAACACCGGGGAGCTGTTTTTT
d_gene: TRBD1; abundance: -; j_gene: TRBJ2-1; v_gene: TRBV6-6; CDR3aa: CASRDSGTGGLDEQFF; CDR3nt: TGTGCCAGCAGAGACTCCGGGACAGGGGGCTTGGATGAGCAGTTCTTC
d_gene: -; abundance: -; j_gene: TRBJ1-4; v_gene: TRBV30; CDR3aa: CAWSIGPGHQGEKLFF; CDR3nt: TGTGCCTGGAGTATAGGACCGGGACACCAAGGTGAAAAACTGTTTTTT
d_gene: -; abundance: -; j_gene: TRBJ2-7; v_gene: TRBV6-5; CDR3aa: CASSPGNEQYF; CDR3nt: TGTGCCAGCAGCCCCGGGAACGAGCAGTACTTC
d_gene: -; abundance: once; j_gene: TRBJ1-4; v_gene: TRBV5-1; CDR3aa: CASSSGDTIEKLFF; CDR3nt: TGCGCCAGCAGCTCCGGAGATACCATTGAAAAACTGTTTTTT
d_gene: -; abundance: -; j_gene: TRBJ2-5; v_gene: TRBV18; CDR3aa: CASSPVNSEETQYF; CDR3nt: TGTGCCAGCTCACCGGTGAATTCAGAAGAGACCCAGTACTTC
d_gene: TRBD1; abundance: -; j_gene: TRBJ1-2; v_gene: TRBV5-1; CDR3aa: CASSKRTGETNYGYTF; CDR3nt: TGCGCCAGCAGCAAACGGACAGGGGAGACAAACTATGGCTACACCTTC
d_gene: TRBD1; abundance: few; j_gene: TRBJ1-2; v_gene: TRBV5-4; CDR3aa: CASSLSGQPVYGYTF; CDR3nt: TGTGCCAGCAGCTTGTCGGGACAGCCGGTATACGGCTACACCTTC
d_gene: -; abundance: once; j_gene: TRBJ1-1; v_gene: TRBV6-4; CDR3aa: CASRSLTQGNTEAFF; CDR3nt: TGTGCCAGCAGGAGCCTAACACAGGGGAACACTGAAGCTTTCTTT
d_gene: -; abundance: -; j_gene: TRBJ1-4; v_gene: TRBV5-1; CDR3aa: CASRDTATNEKLFF; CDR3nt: TGCGCCAGCAGAGACACTGCAACTAATGAAAAACTGTTTTTT
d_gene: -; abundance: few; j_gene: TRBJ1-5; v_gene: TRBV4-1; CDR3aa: CASSQYLSASNQPQHF; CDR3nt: TGCGCCAGCAGCCAATACCTATCAGCGAGCAATCAGCCCCAGCATTTT
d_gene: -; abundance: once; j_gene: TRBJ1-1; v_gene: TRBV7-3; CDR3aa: CASSSGQLNTEAFF; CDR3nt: TGTGCCAGCAGCTCAGGACAGCTGAACACTGAAGCTTTCTTT
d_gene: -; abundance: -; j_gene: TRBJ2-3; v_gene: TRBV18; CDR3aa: CASSPIQGLGDTQYF; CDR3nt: TGTGCCAGCTCACCAATTCAGGGGTTGGGAGATACGCAGTATTTT
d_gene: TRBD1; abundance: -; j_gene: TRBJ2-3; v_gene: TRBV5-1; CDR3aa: CASSLPGQGTDTQYF; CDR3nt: TGCGCCAGCAGCCTGCCGGGACAGGGCACAGATACGCAGTATTTT
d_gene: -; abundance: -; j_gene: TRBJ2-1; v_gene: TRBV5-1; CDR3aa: CASSYLGGTTYNEQFF; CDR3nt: TGCGCCAGCAGCTACCTTGGCGGGACGACCTACAATGAGCAGTTCTTC
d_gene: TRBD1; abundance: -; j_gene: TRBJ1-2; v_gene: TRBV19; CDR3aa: CASSTRRTGDNYGYTF; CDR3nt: TGTGCCAGTAGTACTAGGAGGACAGGGGATAACTATGGCTACACCTTC
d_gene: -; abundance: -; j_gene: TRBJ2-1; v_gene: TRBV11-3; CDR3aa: CASSLAGGSYNEQFF; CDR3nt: TGTGCCAGCAGCTTAGCCGGGGGCTCCTACAATGAGCAGTTCTTC
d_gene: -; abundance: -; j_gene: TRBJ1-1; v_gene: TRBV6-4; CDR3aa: CASSDRSGQGNTEAFF; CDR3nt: TGTGCCAGCAGTGATCGGTCTGGGCAGGGGAACACTGAAGCTTTCTTT
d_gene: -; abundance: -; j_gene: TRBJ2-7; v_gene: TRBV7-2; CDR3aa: CASSTTPYSHLSSYEQYF; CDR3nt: TGTGCCAGCAGCACAACCCCCTACAGTCATCTGAGCTCCTACGAGCAGTACTTC
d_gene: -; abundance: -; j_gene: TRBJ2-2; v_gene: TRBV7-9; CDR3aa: CASTPGSANTGELFF; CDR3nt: TGTGCCAGCACCCCCGGGAGCGCGAACACCGGGGAGCTGTTTTTT
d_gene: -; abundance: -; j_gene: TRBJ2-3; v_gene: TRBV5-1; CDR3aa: CASRNRGDTQYF; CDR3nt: TGCGCCAGCAGGAATAGGGGGGATACGCAGTATTTT
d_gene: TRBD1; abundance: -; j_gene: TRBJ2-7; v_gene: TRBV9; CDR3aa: CASSVRDSTYEQYF; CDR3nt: TGTGCCAGCAGCGTCCGGGACAGCACCTACGAGCAGTACTTC
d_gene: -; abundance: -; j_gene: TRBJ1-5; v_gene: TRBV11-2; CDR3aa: CASSRGGYQPQHF; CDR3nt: TGTGCCAGCAGCCGGGGGGGCTATCAGCCCCAGCATTTT
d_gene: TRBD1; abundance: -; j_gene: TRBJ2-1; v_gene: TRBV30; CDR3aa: CAWGQGSHNEQFF; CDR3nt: TGTGCCTGGGGACAGGGTTCCCACAATGAGCAGTTCTTC
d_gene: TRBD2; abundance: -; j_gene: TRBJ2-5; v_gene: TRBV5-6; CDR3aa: CASSLPTGGEAQYF; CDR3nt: TGTGCCAGCAGCTTACCGACTGGGGGGGAGGCCCAGTACTTC
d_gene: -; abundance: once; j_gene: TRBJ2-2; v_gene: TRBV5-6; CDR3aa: CASSLLRASSGELFF; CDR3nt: TGTGCCAGCAGCTTACTCAGGGCTTCATCCGGGGAGCTGTTTTTT
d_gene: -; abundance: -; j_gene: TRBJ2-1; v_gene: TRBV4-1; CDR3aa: CASSQDRTNEQFF; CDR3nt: TGCGCCAGCAGCCAGGACAGAACGAATGAGCAGTTCTTC
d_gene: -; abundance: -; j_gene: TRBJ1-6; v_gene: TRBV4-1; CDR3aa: CASSQDDRQGSSPLHF; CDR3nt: TGCGCCAGCAGCCAAGATGATCGGCAGGGGTCCTCACCCCTCCACTTT
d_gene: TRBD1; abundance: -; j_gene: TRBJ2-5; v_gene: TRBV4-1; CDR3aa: CASSPQGTALQETQYF; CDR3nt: TGCGCCAGCAGCCCACAGGGGACGGCCCTCCAAGAGACCCAGTACTTC
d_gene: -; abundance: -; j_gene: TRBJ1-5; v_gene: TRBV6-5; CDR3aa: CASSGQPYQPQHF; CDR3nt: TGTGCCAGCAGCGGACAGCCCTATCAGCCCCAGCATTTT
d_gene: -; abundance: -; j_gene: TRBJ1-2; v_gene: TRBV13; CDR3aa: CASSSGGHSVNYGYTF; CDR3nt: TGTGCCAGCAGCTCGGGGGGACACTCAGTAAACTATGGCTACACCTTC
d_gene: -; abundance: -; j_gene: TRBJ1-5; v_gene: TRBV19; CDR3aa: CASTRGAGQPQHF; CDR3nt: TGTGCCAGTACAAGGGGAGCGGGGCAGCCCCAGCATTTT
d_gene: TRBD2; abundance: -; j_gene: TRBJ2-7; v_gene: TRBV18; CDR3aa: CASSPSGTSALYEQYF; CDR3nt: TGTGCCAGCTCACCATCGGGGACTAGCGCTCTCTACGAGCAGTACTTC
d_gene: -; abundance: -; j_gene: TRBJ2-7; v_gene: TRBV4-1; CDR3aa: CASSQALTGASSYEQYF; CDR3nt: TGCGCCAGCAGCCAAGCCCTAACAGGTGCAAGCTCCTACGAGCAGTACTTC
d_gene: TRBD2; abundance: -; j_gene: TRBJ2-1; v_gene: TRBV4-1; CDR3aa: CASRDPARTRGEKFF; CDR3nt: TGCGCCAGCAGGGATCCAGCCAGGACGCGGGGGGAAAAGTTCTTC
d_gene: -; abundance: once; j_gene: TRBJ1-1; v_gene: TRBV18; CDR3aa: CASSPRRGGTNTEAFF; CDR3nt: TGTGCCAGCTCACCACGGCGGGGAGGTACGAACACTGAAGCTTTCTTT
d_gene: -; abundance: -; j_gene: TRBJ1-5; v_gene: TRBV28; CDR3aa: CASSLGAAGQPQHF; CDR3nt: TGTGCCAGCAGTTTGGGGGCCGCGGGTCAGCCCCAGCATTTT
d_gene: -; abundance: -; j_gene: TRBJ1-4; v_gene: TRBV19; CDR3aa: CASSNQGVKEKLFF; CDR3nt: TGTGCCAGTAGTAACCAGGGTGTTAAAGAAAAACTGTTTTTT
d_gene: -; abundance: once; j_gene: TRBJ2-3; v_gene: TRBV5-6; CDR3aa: CASSLLRGTDTQYF; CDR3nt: TGTGCCAGCAGCTTGCTGCGGGGCACAGATACGCAGTATTTT
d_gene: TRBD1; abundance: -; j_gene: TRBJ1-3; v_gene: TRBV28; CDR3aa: CASSLTGGPSGNTIYF; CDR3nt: TGTGCCAGCAGCTTGACAGGGGGCCCCTCTGGAAACACCATATATTTT
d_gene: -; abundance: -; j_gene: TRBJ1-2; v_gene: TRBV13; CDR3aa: CASHSAGQTYGYTF; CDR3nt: TGTGCCAGTCACTCAGCCGGACAGACCTATGGCTACACCTTC
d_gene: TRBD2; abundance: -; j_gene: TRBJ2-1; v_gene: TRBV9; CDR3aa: CASSPRTSGGLNEQFF; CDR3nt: TGTGCCAGCAGCCCCCGGACTAGCGGGGGGTTAAATGAGCAGTTCTTC
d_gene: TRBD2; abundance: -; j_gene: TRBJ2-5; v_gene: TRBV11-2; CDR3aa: CASSLVAGTGETQYF; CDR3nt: TGTGCCAGCAGCTTAGTAGCGGGGACTGGCGAGACCCAGTACTTC
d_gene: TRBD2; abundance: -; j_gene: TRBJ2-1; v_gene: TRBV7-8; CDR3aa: CASSDSGGPSYNEQFF; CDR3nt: TGTGCCAGCAGCGATTCGGGGGGGCCCTCCTACAATGAGCAGTTCTTC
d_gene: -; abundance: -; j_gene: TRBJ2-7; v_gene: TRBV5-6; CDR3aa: CASSSGYSGEQYF; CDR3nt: TGTGCCAGCAGTTCAGGGTATTCCGGCGAGCAGTACTTC
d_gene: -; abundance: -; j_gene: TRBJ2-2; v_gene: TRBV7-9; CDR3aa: CASSLGYGHPNTGELFF; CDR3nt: TGTGCCAGCAGCTTAGGTTACGGACACCCGAACACCGGGGAGCTGTTTTTT
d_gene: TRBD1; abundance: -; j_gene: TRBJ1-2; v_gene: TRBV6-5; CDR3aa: CASSGRQGHDGYTF; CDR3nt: TGTGCCAGCAGTGGACGACAGGGGCACGATGGCTACACCTTC
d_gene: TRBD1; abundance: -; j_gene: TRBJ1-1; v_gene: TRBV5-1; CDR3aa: CASSTRLRTGPRVNTEAFF; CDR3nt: TGCGCCAGCAGCACGAGACTCCGGACAGGCCCGAGGGTGAACACTGAAGCTTTCTTT
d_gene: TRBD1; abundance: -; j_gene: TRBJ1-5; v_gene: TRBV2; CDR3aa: CASSGDRGNQPQHF; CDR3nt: TGTGCCAGCAGTGGTGACAGGGGCAATCAGCCCCAGCATTTT
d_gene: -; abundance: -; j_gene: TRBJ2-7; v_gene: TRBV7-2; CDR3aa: CASSATWDGQFQSYEQYF; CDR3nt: TGTGCCAGCAGCGCAACCTGGGACGGACAGTTCCAATCCTACGAGCAGTACTTC
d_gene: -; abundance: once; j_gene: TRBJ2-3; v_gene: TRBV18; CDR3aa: CASSPSTTSGTDTQYF; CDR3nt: TGTGCCAGCTCACCCTCCACAACCTCTGGCACAGATACGCAGTATTTT
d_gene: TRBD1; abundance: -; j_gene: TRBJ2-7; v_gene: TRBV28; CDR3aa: CASSLRDMGQGNEQYF; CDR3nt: TGTGCCAGCAGTTTGCGGGATATGGGACAGGGGAACGAGCAGTACTTC
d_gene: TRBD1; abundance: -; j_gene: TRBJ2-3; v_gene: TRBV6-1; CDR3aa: CASSSRDRGTDTQYF; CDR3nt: TGTGCCAGCAGTTCTAGGGACAGGGGTACAGATACGCAGTATTTT
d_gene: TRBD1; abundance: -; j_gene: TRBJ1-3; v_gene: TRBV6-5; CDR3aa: CASSRQGSSGNTIYF; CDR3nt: TGTGCCAGCAGTCGACAGGGGAGCTCTGGAAACACCATATATTTT
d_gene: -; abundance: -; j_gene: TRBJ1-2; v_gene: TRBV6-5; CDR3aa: CASSYSRGGYTF; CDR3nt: TGTGCCAGCAGTTACTCAAGGGGCGGCTACACCTTC
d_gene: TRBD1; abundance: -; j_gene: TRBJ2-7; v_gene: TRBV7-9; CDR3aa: CASSRGQAYEQYF; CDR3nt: TGTGCCAGCAGTCGGGGACAGGCCTACGAGCAGTACTTC
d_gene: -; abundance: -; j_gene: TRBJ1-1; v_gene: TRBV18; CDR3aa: CASSPSQMNTEAFF; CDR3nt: TGTGCCAGCTCACCAAGTCAGATGAACACTGAAGCTTTCTTT
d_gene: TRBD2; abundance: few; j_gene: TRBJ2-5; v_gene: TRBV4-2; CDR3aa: CASSQDFSGGAETQYF; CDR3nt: TGTGCCAGCAGCCAAGATTTTAGCGGGGGGGCGGAGACCCAGTACTTC